The subject of this entry is one T cell receptor (beta chain). The antigen is not known. Participants comprised healthy donors of bone marrow. These data originate in a study of cytomegalovirus exposure and HLA in healthy donors. Study findings and constraints: Fewer N-insertions than the roughly 630-donor mean were reportedly shown by an Asian-associated ancestry cluster in a later analysis.

13 Jbeta primers and 60 Vbeta primers were used for the PCR. Produced via immunoSEQ multiplex PCR; TCRdb's table is partial and in-frame only. The table has over 60,000 clones, 75% seen once. The germline CDR1 and CDR2 sequences are SGHRS and YFSETQ. The junction had 5 bases not matched to a gene; V was cut back by 0 bases and J by 6 bases. The length of the CDR3 is 15 residues. The J gene is TRBJ2-3, the V gene TRBV5-1; 9 nucleotides align to TRBD2. Material: PBMCs. This clonotype originated in a man aged 65-85 years in good health and CMV-seronegative. The CDR3 bases are TGCGCCAGCAGCTTGGGCGGGGGGGTTTTGGATACGCAGTATTTT. It is translated as CASSLGGGVLDTQYF.